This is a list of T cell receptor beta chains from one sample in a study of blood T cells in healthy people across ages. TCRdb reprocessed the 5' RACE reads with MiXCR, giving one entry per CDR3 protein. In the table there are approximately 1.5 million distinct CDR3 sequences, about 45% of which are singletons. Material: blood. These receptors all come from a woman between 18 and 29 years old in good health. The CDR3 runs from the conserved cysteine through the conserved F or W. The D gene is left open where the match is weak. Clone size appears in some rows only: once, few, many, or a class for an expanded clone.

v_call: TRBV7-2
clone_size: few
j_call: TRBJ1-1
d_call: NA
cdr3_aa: CASRTRMNTEAFF
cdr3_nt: TGTGCCAGCAGAACACGGATGAACACTGAAGCTTTCTTT

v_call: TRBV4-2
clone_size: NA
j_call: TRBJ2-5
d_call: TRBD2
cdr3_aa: CASSSKELADNEQYF
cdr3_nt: TGTGCCAGCAGCTCCAAAGAACTAGCGGACAATGAGCAGTACTTC

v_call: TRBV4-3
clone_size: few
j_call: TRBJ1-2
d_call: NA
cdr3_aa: CASSQGLLWEGGYTF
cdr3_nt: TGCGCCAGCAGCCAAGGGCTCTTATGGGAAGGTGGCTACACCTTC

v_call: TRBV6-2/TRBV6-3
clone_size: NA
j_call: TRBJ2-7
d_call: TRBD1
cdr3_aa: CASDPGTGLYEQYF
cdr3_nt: TGTGCCAGCGACCCCGGGACAGGGCTTTACGAGCAGTACTTC

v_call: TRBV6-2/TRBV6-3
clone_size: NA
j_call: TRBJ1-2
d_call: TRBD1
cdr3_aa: CASSPRTGGKFPNGYGYTF
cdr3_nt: TGTGCCAGCAGTCCTCGCACAGGGGGCAAATTTCCTAACGGCTATGGCTACACCTTC

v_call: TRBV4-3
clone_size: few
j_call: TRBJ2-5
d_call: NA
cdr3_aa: CASSQVGGGPQETQYF
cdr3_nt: TGCGCCAGCAGCCAAGTAGGAGGGGGACCCCAAGAGACCCAGTACTTC

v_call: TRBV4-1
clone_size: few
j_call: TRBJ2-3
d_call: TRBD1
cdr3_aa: CASSQQGQNAADTQYF
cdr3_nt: TGCGCCAGCAGCCAACAGGGACAGAACGCAGCAGATACGCAGTATTTT

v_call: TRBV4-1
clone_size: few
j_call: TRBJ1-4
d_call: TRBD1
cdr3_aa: CASSQDPGTGLDKLFF
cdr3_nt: TGCGCCAGCAGCCAAGACCCCGGGACAGGGTTGGATAAACTGTTTTTT

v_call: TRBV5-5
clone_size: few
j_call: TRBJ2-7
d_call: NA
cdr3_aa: CASSLEGAGSYEQYF
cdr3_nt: TGTGCCAGCAGCTTGGAAGGGGCCGGTAGTTACGAGCAGTACTTC

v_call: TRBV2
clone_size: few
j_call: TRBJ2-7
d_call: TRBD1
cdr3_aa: CASSPGPGQGSYEQYF
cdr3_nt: TGTGCCAGCAGTCCTGGACCGGGACAGGGGTCCTACGAGCAGTACTTC

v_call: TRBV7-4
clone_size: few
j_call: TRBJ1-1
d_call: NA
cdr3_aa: CASRPLGSEGKRGNTEAFF
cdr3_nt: TGTGCCAGCAGACCACTGGGGAGTGAGGGCAAACGAGGGAACACTGAAGCTTTCTTT

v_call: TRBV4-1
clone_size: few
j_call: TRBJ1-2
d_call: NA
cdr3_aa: CASSQESNRNYGYTF
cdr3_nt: TGCGCCAGCAGCCAAGAAAGCAACCGGAACTATGGCTACACCTTC

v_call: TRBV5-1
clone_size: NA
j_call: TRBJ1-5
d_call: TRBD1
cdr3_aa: CASSSGQGIGNQPQHF
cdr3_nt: TGCGCCAGCAGCTCGGGACAGGGCATCGGCAATCAGCCCCAGCATTTT

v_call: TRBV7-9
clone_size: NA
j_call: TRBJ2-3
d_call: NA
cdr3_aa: CASSFQGFGSDTQYF
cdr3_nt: TGTGCCAGCAGCTTCCAGGGCTTTGGGTCGGATACGCAGTATTTT

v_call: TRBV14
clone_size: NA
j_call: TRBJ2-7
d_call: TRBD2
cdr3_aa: CASSQGSGISYEQYF
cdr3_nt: TGTGCCAGCAGCCAAGGAAGCGGGATCTCCTACGAGCAGTACTTC

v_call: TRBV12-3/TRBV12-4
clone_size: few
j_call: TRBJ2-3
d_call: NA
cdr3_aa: CASSPRRRDGDTQYF
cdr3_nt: TGTGCCAGCAGCCCCCGTCGCCGAGACGGAGATACGCAGTATTTT

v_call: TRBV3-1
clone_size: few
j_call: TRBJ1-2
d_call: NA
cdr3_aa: CASSRPELGNGYTF
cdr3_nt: TGTGCCAGCAGCCGACCCGAATTGGGGAATGGCTACACCTTC

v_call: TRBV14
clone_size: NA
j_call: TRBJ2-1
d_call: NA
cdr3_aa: CASCQQMGYNEQFF
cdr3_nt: TGTGCCAGCTGCCAACAGATGGGGTACAATGAGCAGTTCTTC

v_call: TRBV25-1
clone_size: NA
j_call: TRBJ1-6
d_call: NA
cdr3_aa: CASSEMPGGNSPLHF
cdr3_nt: TGTGCCAGCAGTGAAATGCCGGGTGGTAATTCACCCCTCCACTTT

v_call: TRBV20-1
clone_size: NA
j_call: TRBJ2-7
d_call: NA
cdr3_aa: CSARAVFNEQYF
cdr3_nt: TGCAGTGCTAGGGCGGTCTTCAATGAGCAGTACTTC

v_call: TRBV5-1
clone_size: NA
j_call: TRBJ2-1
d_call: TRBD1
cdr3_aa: CASSTFGTGEDEQFF
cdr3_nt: TGCGCCAGCAGCACTTTCGGGACAGGGGAAGACGAGCAGTTCTTC

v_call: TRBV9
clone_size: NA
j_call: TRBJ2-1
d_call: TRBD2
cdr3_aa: CASGVTSGSYNEQFF
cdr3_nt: TGTGCCAGCGGGGTGACTAGCGGGTCCTACAATGAGCAGTTCTTC

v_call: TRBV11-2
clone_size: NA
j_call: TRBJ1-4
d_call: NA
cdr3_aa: CASSETHTYGTNEKLFF
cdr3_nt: TGTGCCAGCAGCGAAACACATACTTATGGGACTAATGAAAAACTGTTTTTT

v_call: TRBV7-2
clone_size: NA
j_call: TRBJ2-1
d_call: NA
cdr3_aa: CASSLYPDLGSYNEQFF
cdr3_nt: TGTGCCAGCAGCTTGTATCCGGATCTTGGCTCCTACAATGAGCAGTTCTTC

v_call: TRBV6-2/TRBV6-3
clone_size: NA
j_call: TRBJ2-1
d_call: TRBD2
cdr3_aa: CASRNTSGFYNEQFF
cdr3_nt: TGTGCCAGCAGAAATACTAGCGGTTTCTACAATGAGCAGTTCTTC

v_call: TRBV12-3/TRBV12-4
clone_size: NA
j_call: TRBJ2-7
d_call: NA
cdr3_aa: CASTRQQGSREQYF
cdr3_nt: TGTGCCAGCACCCGGCAGCAGGGGAGTCGGGAGCAGTACTTC

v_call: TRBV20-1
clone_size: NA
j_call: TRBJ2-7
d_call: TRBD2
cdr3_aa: CSAATLGEREGFTSYEQYF
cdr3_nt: TGCAGTGCTGCAACCCTGGGAGAGCGGGAGGGATTTACCTCCTACGAGCAGTACTTC

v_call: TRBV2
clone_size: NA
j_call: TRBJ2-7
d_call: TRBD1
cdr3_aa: CARPTGTYLYEQYF
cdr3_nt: TGTGCCAGACCGACAGGGACATACCTCTACGAGCAGTACTTC

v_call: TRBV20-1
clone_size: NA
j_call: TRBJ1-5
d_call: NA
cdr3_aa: CSAINREGYQPQHF
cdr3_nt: TGCAGTGCTATTAACAGGGAGGGCTATCAGCCCCAGCATTTT

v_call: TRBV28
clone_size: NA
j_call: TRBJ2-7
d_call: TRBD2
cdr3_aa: CASSLLAGVAEQYF
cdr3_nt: TGTGCCAGCAGTTTACTAGCGGGAGTAGCCGAGCAGTACTTC

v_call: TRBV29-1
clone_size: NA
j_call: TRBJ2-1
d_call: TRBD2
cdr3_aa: CSVSGTLYNEQFF
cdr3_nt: TGCAGCGTTAGCGGGACCTTATACAATGAGCAGTTCTTC

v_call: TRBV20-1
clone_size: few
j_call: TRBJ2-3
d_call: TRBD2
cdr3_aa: CSAREAGGYKDTQYF
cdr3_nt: TGCAGTGCTAGAGAGGCGGGGGGGTATAAAGATACGCAGTATTTT

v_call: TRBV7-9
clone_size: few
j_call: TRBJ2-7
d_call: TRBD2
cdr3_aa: CASSSGTSGTEQYF
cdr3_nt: TGTGCCAGCAGCTCCGGGACTAGCGGGACCGAGCAGTACTTC

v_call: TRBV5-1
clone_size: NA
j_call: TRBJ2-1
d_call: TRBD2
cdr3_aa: CASSLYSGGASSSNEQFF
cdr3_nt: TGCGCCAGCAGCTTGTATAGCGGGGGGGCCTCGTCCTCCAATGAGCAGTTCTTC

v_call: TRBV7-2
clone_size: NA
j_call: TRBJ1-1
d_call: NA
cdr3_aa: CASSLKNRAYTEAFF
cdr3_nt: TGTGCCAGCAGCTTAAAAAACAGAGCGTACACTGAAGCTTTCTTT

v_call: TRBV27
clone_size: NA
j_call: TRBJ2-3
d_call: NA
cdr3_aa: CASSLSGGVSTDTQYF
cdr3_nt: TGTGCCAGCAGTTTATCTGGCGGGGTTAGCACAGATACGCAGTATTTT

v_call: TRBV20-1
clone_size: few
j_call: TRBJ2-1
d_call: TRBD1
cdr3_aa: CSARGTERRNEQFF
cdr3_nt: TGCAGTGCTAGGGGGACAGAGAGGCGCAATGAGCAGTTCTTC

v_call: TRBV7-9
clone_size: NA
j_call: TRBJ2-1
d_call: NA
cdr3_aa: CASSFGADNEQFF
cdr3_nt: TGTGCCAGCAGCTTTGGGGCCGACAATGAGCAGTTCTTC

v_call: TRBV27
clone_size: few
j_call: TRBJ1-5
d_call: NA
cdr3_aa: CASSFNGINQPQHF
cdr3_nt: TGTGCCAGCAGTTTTAATGGGATCAATCAGCCCCAGCATTTT

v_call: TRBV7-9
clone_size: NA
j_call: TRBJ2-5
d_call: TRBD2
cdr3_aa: CASSSIFATSGGEQYF
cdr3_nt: TGTGCCAGCAGCTCCATATTTGCTACAAGCGGGGGTGAGCAGTACTTC

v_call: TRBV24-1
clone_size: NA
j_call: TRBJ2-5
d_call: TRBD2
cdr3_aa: CATSVAGGGNEQYF
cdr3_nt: TGTGCCACCAGTGTCGCGGGAGGGGGTAATGAGCAGTACTTC

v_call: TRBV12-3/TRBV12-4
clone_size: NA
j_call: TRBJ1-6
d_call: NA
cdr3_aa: CASSLYWGSPLHF
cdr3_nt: TGTGCCAGCAGTTTATATTGGGGTTCACCCCTCCACTTT

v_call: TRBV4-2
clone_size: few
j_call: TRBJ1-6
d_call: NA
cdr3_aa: CASSQDWGRFSPLHF
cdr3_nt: TGTGCCAGCAGCCAAGATTGGGGGCGATTTTCACCCCTCCACTTT

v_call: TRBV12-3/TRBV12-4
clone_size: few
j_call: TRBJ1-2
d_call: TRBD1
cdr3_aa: CASKDRANYGYTF
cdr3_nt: TGTGCCAGCAAGGACAGGGCTAACTATGGCTACACCTTC

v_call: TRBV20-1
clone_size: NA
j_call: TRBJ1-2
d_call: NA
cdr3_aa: CSATGRPGIYGYTF
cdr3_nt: TGCAGTGCTACGGGACGTCCTGGGATCTATGGCTACACCTTC